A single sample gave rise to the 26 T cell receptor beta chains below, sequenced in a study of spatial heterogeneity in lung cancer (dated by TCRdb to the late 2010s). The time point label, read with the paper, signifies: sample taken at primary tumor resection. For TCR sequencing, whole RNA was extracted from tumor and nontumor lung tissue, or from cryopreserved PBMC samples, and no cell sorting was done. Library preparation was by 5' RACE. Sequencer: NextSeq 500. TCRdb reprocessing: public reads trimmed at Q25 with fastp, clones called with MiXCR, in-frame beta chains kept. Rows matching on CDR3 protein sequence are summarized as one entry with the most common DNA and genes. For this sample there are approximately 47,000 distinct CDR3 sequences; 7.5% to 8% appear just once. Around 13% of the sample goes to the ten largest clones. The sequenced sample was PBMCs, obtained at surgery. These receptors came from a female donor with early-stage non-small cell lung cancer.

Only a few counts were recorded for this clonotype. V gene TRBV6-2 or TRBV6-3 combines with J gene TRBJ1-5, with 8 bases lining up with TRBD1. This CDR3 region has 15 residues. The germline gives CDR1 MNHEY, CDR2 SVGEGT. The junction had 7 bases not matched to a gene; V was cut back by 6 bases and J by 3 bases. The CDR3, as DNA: TGTGCCAGCAGCTGGGGACAGGTTTTCAATCAGCCCCAGCATTTT. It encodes CASSWGQVFNQPQHF.

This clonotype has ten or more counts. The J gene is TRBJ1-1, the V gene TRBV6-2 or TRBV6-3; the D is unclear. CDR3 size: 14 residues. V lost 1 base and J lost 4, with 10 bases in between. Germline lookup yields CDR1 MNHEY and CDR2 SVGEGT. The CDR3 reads CASSYLILGTEAFF. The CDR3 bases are TGTGCCAGCAGTTACTTGATACTGGGCACTGAAGCTTTCTTT.

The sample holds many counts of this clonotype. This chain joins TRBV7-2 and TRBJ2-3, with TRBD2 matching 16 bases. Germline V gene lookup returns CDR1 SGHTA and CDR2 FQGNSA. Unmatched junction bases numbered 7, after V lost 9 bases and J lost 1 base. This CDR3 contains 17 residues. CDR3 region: CARTGTSGGECTDTQYF. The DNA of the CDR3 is TGTGCCAGAACTGGGACTAGCGGGGGGGAATGCACAGATACGCAGTATTTT.

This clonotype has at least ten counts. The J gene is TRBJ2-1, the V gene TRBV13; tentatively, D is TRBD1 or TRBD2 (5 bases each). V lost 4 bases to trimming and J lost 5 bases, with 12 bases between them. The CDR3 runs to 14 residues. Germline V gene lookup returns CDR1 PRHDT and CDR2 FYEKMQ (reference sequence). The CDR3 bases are TGTGCCAGCAGCTCGTCGGGACCCCACAATGAGCAGTTCTTC. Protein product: CASSSSGPHNEQFF.

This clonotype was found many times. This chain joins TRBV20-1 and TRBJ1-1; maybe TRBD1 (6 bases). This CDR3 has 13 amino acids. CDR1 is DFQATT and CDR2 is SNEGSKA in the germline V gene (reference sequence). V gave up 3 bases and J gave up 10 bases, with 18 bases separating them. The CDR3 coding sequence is TGCAGTGCTAGGTCCCAGGCGAGGGGGGGAGCTTTCTTT. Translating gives CSARSQARGGAFF.

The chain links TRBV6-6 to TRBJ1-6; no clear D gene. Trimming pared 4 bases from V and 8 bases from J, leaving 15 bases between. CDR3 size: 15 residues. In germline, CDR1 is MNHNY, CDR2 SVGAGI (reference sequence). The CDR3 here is CASSSNGSGDSPLHF. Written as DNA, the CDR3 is TGTGCCAGCAGTTCGAATGGGAGCGGGGATTCACCCCTCCACTTT.

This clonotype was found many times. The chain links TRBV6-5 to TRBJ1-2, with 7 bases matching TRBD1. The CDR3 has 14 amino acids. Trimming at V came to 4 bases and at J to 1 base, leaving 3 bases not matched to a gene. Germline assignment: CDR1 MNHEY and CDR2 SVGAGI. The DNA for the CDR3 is TGTGCCAGCAGTTTCGACAGGGTTAACTATGGCTACACCTTC. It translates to CASSFDRVNYGYTF.

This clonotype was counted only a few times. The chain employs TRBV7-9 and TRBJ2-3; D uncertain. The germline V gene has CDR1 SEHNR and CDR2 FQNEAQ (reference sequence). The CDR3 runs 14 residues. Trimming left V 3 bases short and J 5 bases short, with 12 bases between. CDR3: CASSFGFGGDTQYF. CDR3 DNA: TGTGCCAGCAGCTTCGGGTTTGGCGGAGATACGCAGTATTTT.

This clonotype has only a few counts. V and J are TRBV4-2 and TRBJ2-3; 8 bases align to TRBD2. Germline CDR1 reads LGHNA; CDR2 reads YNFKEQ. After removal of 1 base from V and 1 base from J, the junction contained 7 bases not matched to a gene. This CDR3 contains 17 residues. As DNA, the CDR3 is TGTGCCAGCAGCCAAGGTCTCGGGGGGGCCGGCACAGATACGCAGTATTTT. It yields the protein CASSQGLGGAGTDTQYF.

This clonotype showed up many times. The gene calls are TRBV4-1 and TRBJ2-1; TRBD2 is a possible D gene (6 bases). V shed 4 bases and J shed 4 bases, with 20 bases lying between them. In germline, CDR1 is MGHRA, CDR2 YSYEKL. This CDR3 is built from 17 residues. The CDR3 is CASSPRSEGVGYNEQFF. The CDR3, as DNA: TGCGCCAGCAGCCCCCGTTCGGAGGGCGTGGGTTACAATGAGCAGTTCTTC.

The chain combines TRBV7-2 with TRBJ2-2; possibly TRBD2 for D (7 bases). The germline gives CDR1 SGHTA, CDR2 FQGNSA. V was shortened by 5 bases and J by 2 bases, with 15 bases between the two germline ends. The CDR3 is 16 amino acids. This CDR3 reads CASSPRGGVNTGELFF. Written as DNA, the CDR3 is TGTGCCAGCAGCCCGAGGGGGGGGGTAAACACCGGGGAGCTGTTTTTT.

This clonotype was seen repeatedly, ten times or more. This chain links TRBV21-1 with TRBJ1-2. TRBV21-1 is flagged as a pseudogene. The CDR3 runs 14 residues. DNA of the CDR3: TGTGCCAGCAGCATCTTTCGGACCGACGGGGGCTACACCTTC. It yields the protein CASSIFRTDGGYTF.

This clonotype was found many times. In nucleotides, the CDR3 is TGTGCCAGCAGCTCCGGACCCGGGGGGTCCTCTGGGGCCAACGTCCTGACTTTC. It specifies CASSSGPGGSSGANVLTF. The chain uses TRBV5-4 and TRBJ2-6; 7 bases line up with TRBD2. CDR1 and CDR2 from the germline V gene are SGHNT and YYREEE (reference sequence). CDR3 length: 18 amino acids. The junction had 9 bases not matched to a gene; V was cut back by 3 bases and J by 0 bases.

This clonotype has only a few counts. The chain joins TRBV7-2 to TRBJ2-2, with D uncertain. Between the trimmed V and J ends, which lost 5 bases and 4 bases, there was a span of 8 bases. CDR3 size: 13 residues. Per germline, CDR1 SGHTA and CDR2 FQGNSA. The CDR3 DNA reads TGTGCCAGCAGCCCATTTATCACCGGGGAGCTGTTTTTT. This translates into CASSPFITGELFF.

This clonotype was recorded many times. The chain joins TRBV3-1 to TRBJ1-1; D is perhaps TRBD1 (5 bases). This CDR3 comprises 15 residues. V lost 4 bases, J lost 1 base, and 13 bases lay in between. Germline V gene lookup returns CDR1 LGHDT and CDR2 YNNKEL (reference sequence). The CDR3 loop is CASSRRWGSNTEAFF. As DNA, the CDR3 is TGTGCCAGCAGCCGAAGGTGGGGGTCGAACACTGAAGCTTTCTTT.

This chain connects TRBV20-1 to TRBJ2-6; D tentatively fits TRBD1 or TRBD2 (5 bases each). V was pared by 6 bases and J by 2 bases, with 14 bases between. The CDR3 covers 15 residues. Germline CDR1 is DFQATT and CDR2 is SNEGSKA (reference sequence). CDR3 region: CSARIVGAGANVLTF. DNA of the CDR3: TGCAGTGCAAGGATTGTGGGGGCTGGGGCCAACGTCCTGACTTTC.

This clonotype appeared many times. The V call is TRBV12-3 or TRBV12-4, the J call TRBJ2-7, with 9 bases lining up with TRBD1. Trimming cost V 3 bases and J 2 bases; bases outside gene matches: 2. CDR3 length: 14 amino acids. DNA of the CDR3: TGTGCCAGCAGTTTGACAGGGGGTCCCTACGAGCAGTACTTC. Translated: CASSLTGGPYEQYF.

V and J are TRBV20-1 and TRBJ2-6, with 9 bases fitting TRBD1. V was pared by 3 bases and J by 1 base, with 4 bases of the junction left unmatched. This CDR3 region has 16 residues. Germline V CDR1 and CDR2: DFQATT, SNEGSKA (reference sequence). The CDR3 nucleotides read TGCAGTGCTAGGGACAGGGGAGTTTCTGGGGCCAACGTCCTGACTTTC. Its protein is CSARDRGVSGANVLTF.

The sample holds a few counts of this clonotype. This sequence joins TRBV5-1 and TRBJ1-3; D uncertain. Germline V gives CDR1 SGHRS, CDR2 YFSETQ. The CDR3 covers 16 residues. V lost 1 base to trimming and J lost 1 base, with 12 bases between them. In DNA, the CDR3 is TGCGCCAGCAGCTTGCAATTAAGGGAGTCTGGAAACACCATATATTTT. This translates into CASSLQLRESGNTIYF.

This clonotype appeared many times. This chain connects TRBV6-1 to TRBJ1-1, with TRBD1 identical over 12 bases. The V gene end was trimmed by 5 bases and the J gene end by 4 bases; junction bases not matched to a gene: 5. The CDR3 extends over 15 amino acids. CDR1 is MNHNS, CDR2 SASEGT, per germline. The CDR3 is CASSWDRGRGTEAFF. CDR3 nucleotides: TGTGCCAGCAGTTGGGACAGGGGGCGAGGCACTGAAGCTTTCTTT.

CDR3 sequence: CASSVVRGGDTEAFF. In DNA form, the CDR3 reads TGCGCCAGCAGCGTCGTAAGGGGGGGAGACACTGAAGCTTTCTTT. The rearrangement joins TRBV5-1 to TRBJ1-1; a possible D gene is TRBD1 (6 bases). From germline, CDR1 is SGHRS and CDR2 YFSETQ. This CDR3 comprises 15 residues. Trimming left V 4 bases short and J 3 bases short, with 16 bases between.

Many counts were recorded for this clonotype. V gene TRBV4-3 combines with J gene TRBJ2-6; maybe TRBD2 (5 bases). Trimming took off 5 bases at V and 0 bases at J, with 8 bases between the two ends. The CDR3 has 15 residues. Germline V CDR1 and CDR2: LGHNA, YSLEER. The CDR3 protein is CASSVGISGANVLTF. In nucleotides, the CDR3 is TGCGCCAGCAGCGTCGGGATCTCTGGGGCCAACGTCCTGACTTTC.

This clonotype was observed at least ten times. The CDR3 spells CASSLMGLAAYNEQFF. DNA for the CDR3: TGTGCCAGCAGCTTAATGGGACTAGCGGCCTACAATGAGCAGTTCTTC. The chain uses TRBV7-9 and TRBJ2-1; 11 positions agree with TRBD2. Per germline, CDR1 SEHNR and CDR2 FQNEAQ (reference sequence). The CDR3 has 16 residues. The junction had 2 bases not matched to a gene; V was cut back by 2 bases and J by 2 bases.

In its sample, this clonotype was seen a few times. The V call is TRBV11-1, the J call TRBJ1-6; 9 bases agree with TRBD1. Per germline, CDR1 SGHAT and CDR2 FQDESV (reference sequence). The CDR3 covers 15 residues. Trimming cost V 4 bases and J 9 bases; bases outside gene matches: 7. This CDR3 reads CASSSGTGFGSPLHF. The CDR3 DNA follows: TGTGCCAGCAGCTCCGGGACAGGGTTCGGTTCACCCCTCCACTTT.

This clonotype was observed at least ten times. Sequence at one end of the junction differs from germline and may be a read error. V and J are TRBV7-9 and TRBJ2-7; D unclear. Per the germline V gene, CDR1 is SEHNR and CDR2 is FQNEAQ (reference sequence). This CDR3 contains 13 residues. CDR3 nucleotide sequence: TGTGCCTGCAGCTCCACATCAACCCACGAGCAGTACTTC. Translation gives CACSSTSTHEQYF.

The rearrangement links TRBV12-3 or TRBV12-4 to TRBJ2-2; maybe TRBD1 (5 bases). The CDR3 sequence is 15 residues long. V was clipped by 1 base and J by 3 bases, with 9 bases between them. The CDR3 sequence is CASSLGRRDTGELFF. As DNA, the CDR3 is TGTGCCAGCAGTTTAGGTCGCAGGGACACCGGGGAGCTGTTTTTT.